Following are 21 T cell receptor beta chains from one sample sequenced in a study of long-term antiretroviral therapy in people with HIV. Sequencing used immunoSEQ v3.0 at survey level. Sequenced by immunoSEQ multiplex PCR; TCRdb stores in-frame clones only, minus some. This sample carries roughly 27,000 clones, 85% of them seen once, and the ten largest clones take about a tenth. This specimen consisted of unsorted PBMCs, obtained 2.3 years after starting antiretroviral therapy. These receptors all come from a man aged 40-50 years with HIV.

V usage is TRBV11-2 and J usage is TRBJ2-1; 9 positions match TRBD2. J was trimmed by 5 bases and V by 1 base; bases with no gene match: 3. CDR3 length: 15 residues. Germline V CDR1 and CDR2: SGHAT, FQNNGV. The CDR3 nucleotides read TGTGCCAGCAGCTTAGGCGGGGGGGCGCACAATGAGCAGTTCTTC. This gives the protein CASSLGGGAHNEQFF.

The chain recombines TRBV30 with TRBJ2-1; 9 bases are shared with TRBD2. Trimming took 6 bases from V and 1 from J; bases not matched to a gene: 4. This CDR3 has 14 residues. Germline V lookup: CDR1 GTSNPN, CDR2 SVGIG (reference sequence). CDR3 in DNA: TGTGCCTGCCATAGCGGGAGTTCCTACAATGAGCAGTTCTTC. Its translation: CACHSGSSYNEQFF.

In this sample, this clone turned up a few times. The genes are TRBV28 and TRBJ1-2, with D perhaps matching TRBD1 (5 bases). Germline V gives CDR1 MDHEN, CDR2 SYDVKM. CDR3 length: 13 residues. V lost 6 bases, J lost 4 bases, and 12 bases lay in between. CDR3 sequence (DNA): TGTGCCAGCAGAAGGCAGGGTGGCTATGGCTACACCTTC. Translating it yields CASRRQGGYGYTF.

This chain joins TRBV11-2 and TRBJ2-7; maybe TRBD1 (6 bases). Trimming pared 0 bases from V and 2 bases from J, leaving 11 bases between. The germline CDR1 and CDR2 sequences are SGHAT and FQNNGV. The CDR3 has 15 residues. The CDR3, as DNA: TGTGCCAGCAGCTTAGATCCTTACAGGGCCTACGAGCAGTACTTC. Its translation: CASSLDPYRAYEQYF.

About this clone itself: Other nucleotide sequences from this sample produce the same CDR3. This chain joins TRBV6-5 and TRBJ1-2; D is uncertain. V lost 2 bases and J 0 bases, leaving 7 bases between the germline ends. The CDR3 covers 14 residues. Looked up from germline, CDR1 is MNHEY and CDR2 is SVGAGI. Written as DNA, the CDR3 is TGTGCCAGCAGTTACGCACAAGCTAACTATGGCTACACCTTC. It yields the protein CASSYAQANYGYTF.

The CDR3 nucleotides read TGCAGCGTTGCGAAGGGGGATGAGCAGTTCTTC. As protein: CSVAKGDEQFF. The rearrangement joins TRBV29-1 to TRBJ2-1; maybe TRBD1 (6 bases). Trimming stripped 4 bases from V and 8 bases from J, with 9 bases between. CDR1 is SQVTM and CDR2 is ANQGSEA in the germline V gene. The CDR3 has 11 residues.

The chain has TRBV6-1 and TRBJ2-7; D ambiguous. The CDR3 contains 14 residues. Germline loops: CDR1 MNHNS, CDR2 SASEGT. V lost 6 bases to trimming and J lost 0 bases, with 12 bases between them. This CDR3 is CASRLTETSYEQYF. The CDR3 DNA follows: TGTGCCAGCAGGCTGACGGAGACCTCCTACGAGCAGTACTTC.

This chain links TRBV6-1 with TRBJ2-7; D may be TRBD2 (5 bases). Germline V gene data show CDR1 as MNHNS and CDR2 as SASEGT. The CDR3 loop spans 15 amino acids. V lost 7 bases to trimming and J lost 3 bases, with 19 bases between them. CDR3 nucleotides: TGTGCCAGCATCCTTCGGGATGGACTGAACTACGAGCAGTACTTC. Encoded protein: CASILRDGLNYEQYF.

The CDR3 nucleotides are TGTGCCAGTAGTATCGGGAATCAGCCCCAGCATTTT. Its protein is CASSIGNQPQHF. The gene calls are TRBV19 and TRBJ1-5, with D hard to call. Germline CDR1 and CDR2: LNHDA and SQIVND (reference sequence). Deletions cut 3 bases from V and 4 bases from J, with 4 bases between. The CDR3 sequence is 12 residues long.

V is TRBV7-6 and J is TRBJ2-1; TRBD2 matches 10 bases. CDR1 and CDR2 (germline): SGHVS, FNYEAQ. The V gene end was trimmed by 1 base and the J gene end by 6 bases; junction bases not matched to a gene: 12. The CDR3 length is 18 residues. The CDR3 DNA reads as TGTGCCAGCAGCTTAGTCACGACTAGCGGGCCCGGCCCCAATGAGCAGTTCTTC. Translating gives CASSLVTTSGPGPNEQFF.

V and J are TRBV7-9 and TRBJ1-6; perhaps TRBD1 as D (6 bases). Germline V gene data show CDR1 as SEHNR and CDR2 as FQNEAQ (reference sequence). With 0 bases removed from V and 7 bases from J, the gap between germline ends came to 13 bases. The CDR3 spans 16 residues. The chain's CDR3 is CASSLAPGDTNSPLHF. In DNA, the CDR3 is TGTGCCAGCAGCTTAGCGCCGGGGGACACAAATTCACCCCTCCACTTT. Combining the CDR3 with reference TRBV7-9 and TRBJ1-6 gives the whole variable domain DTGVSQNPRHKITKRGQNVTFRCDPISEHNRLYWYRQTLGQGPEFLTYFQNEAQLEKSRLLSDRFSAERPKGSFSTLEIQRTEQGDSAMYLCASSLAPGDTNSPLHFGNGTRLTVT.

This chain connects TRBV5-1 to TRBJ1-2, with D perhaps matching TRBD1 (5 bases). The CDR3 covers 13 residues. From germline, CDR1 is SGHRS and CDR2 YFSETQ. V lost 1 base and J lost 9, with 13 bases in between. DNA for the CDR3: TGCGCCAGCAGCTTGAGGGACCCCGGAAGCTACACCTTC. Residues: CASSLRDPGSYTF.

CDR3 in amino acids: CASSIALTGELFF. The CDR3 bases are TGTGCCAGTAGTATAGCTCTGACCGGGGAGCTGTTTTTT. The chain recombines TRBV19 with TRBJ2-2; D remains unclear. In germline, CDR1 is LNHDA, CDR2 SQIVND (reference sequence). The germline V and J ends were trimmed by 1 base and 5 bases, with 5 bases remaining between them. The CDR3 extends over 13 amino acids.

The genes are TRBV19 and TRBJ1-4, with TRBD1 identical over 7 bases. The germline gives CDR1 LNHDA, CDR2 SQIVND (reference sequence). Trimming removed 6 bases from V and 8 bases from J; junction bases left unmatched: 12. CDR3 length: 15 residues. CDR3 bases: TGTGCCAGTAGGGCACAGGGGCAGATAAGGGAAAAACTGTTTTTT. Residues: CASRAQGQIREKLFF.

The chain uses TRBV10-3 and TRBJ1-5; 7 nucleotides agree with TRBD1. Germline trimming cut 4 bases from V and 1 base from J; bases unmatched to any gene: 1. The CDR3 runs to 14 residues. Looked up from germline, CDR1 is ENHRY and CDR2 is SYGVKD. The CDR3 here is CAISAGGSNQPQHF. CDR3 DNA sequence: TGTGCCATCAGTGCAGGGGGAAGCAATCAGCCCCAGCATTTT.

V is TRBV30 and J is TRBJ2-3; perhaps TRBD2 as D (5 bases). There are 13 residues in the CDR3. V gave up 0 bases and J gave up 8 bases, with 12 bases separating them. CDR1 is GTSNPN, CDR2 SVGIG, per germline (reference sequence). CDR3 coding DNA: TGTGCCTGGAGTGTATTAGCGCTCGGTACGCAGTATTTT. Translated, it gives CAWSVLALGTQYF. Together with reference TRBV30 and TRBJ2-3, the CDR3 gives the full variable domain: SQTIHQWPATLVQPVGSPLSLECTVEGTSNPNLYWYRQAAGRGLQLLFYSVGIGQISSEVPQNLSASRPQDRQFILSSKKLLLSDSGFYLCAWSVLALGTQYFGPGTRLTVL.

This sequence joins TRBV5-1 and TRBJ2-7; perhaps D is TRBD1 or TRBD2 (5 bases each). The CDR3 runs to 13 residues. Per germline, CDR1 SGHRS and CDR2 YFSETQ. Between the trimmed V and J ends, which lost 0 bases and 7 bases, there was a span of 11 bases. CDR3 residues: CASSLAEGLEQYF. The CDR3 DNA reads TGCGCCAGCAGCTTGGCCGAGGGGCTAGAGCAGTACTTC. Looking up the rest from reference TRBV5-1 and TRBJ2-7 gives the full variable domain: KAGVTQTPRYLIKTRGQQVTLSCSPISGHRSVSWYQQTPGQGLQFLFEYFSETQRNKGNFPGRFSGRQFSNSRSEMNVSTLELGDSALYLCASSLAEGLEQYFGPGTRLTVT.

The chain employs TRBV18 and TRBJ1-1; 9 bases agree with TRBD1. The CDR3 is made up of 17 amino acids. Germline V CDR1 and CDR2: KGHSH, LQKENI. V shed 4 bases and J 3 bases; nucleotides not matched to a gene: 12. CDR3 loop: CASSRDRGTIQYTEAFF. DNA of the CDR3: TGTGCCAGCTCACGTGACAGGGGGACCATCCAATACACTGAAGCTTTCTTT.

V gene TRBV9 combines with J gene TRBJ2-2, with D hard to call. Trimming took 3 bases from V and 3 from J, leaving 3 bases between them. CDR3 length equals 12 residues. CDR1 and CDR2 from the germline V gene are SGDLS and YYNGEE. CDR3 protein: CASSGYTGELFF. The CDR3 nucleotides read TGTGCCAGCAGCGGTTACACCGGGGAGCTGTTTTTT. The whole variable domain, filled in from reference TRBV9 and TRBJ2-2, reads DSGVTQTPKHLITATGQRVTLRCSPRSGDLSVYWYQQSLDQGLQFLIQYYNGEERAKGNILERFSAQQFPDLHSELNLSSLELGDSALYFCASSGYTGELFFGEGSRLTVL.

V is TRBV5-1 and J is TRBJ2-3; 13 nucleotides match TRBD2. V was pared by 0 bases and J by 4 bases, with 8 bases of the junction left unmatched. CDR1 is SGHRS and CDR2 is YFSETQ in the germline V gene. CDR3 length: 18 residues. DNA for the CDR3: TGCGCCAGCAGCTTGGAAGGGACTAGCGGGACCGGGGCAGATACGCAGTATTTT. Its protein product is CASSLEGTSGTGADTQYF.

CDR3 amino acids: CATSRSGSSGNEQFF. As DNA, the CDR3 is TGTGCCACCAGCCGCAGCGGGAGTTCCGGCAATGAGCAGTTCTTC. The chain uses TRBV15 and TRBJ2-1; TRBD2 matches 8 bases. The CDR3 is 15 residues long. Germline assignment: CDR1 LNHNV and CDR2 YYDKDF (reference sequence). V was clipped by 5 bases and J by 6 bases; unmatched bases: 9.